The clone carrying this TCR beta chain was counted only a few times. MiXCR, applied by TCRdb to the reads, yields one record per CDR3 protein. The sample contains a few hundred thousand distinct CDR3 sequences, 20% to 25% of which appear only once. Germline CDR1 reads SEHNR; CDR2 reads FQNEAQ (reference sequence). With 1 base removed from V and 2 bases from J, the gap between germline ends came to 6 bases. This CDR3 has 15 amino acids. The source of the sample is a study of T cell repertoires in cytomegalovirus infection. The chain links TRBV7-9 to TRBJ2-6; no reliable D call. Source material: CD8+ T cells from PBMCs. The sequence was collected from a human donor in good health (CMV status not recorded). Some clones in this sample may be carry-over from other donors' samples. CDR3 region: CASSLVSAGANVLTF. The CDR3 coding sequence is TGTGCCAGCAGCTTAGTGTCAGCTGGGGCCAACGTCCTGACTTTC. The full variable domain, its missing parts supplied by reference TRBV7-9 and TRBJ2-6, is DTGVSQNPRHKITKRGQNVTFRCDPISEHNRLYWYRQTLGQGPEFLTYFQNEAQLEKSRLLSDRFSAERPKGSFSTLEIQRTEQGDSAMYLCASSLVSAGANVLTFGAGSRLTVL.